Listed here are 17 T cell receptor beta chains from one sample, sequenced in a study of CD8+ T cells in alopecia areata (dated by TCRdb to the late 2010s). The time point label, read with the paper, signifies: about 5 months on oral tofacitinib. This specimen's treatment or condition label, interpreted: oral pan-JAK inhibitor, 5-10 mg twice daily. The library relied on the immunoSEQ multiplex PCR assay. To provide template for TCR sequencing, every sample had RNA extracted and reverse transcribed into cDNA. Drawn from immuneACCESS, this table holds only the in-frame rearrangements with V and J called that TCRdb kept. Clones are partly lost; checked studies trace under half to an unresolved V gene and leave the rest unexplained. Recorded for this sample are 270,000 or so clones; 55% to 70% of them occurred a single time. Clones ranked in the top ten supply under 2% of the sample. The specimen was CD4+ T cells sorted from blood, collected at week 24, from a patient treated with tofacitinib. The receptors were gathered from a human donor with alopecia areata.

V gene TRBV7-8 combines with J gene TRBJ2-5; 11 bases match TRBD1. The CDR3 is 17 amino acids. After removal of 5 bases from V and 4 bases from J, the junction contained 12 bases not matched to a gene. Germline loops: CDR1 SGHVS, CDR2 FQNEAQ. The CDR3 protein is CASSPRMIGTGGETQYF. In DNA, the CDR3 is TGTGCCAGCAGCCCTAGGATGATCGGGACAGGGGGAGAGACCCAGTACTTC. Full variable domain (outside the CDR3, taken from reference TRBV7-8 and TRBJ2-5): GAGVSQSPRYKVAKRGQDVALRCDPISGHVSLFWYQQALGQGPEFLTYFQNEAQLDKSGLPSDRFFAERPEGSVSTLKIQRTQQEDSAVYLCASSPRMIGTGGETQYFGPGTRLLVL.

Note on this clone: Germline is not matched at one junction end, which may reflect a read error. CDR3 loop: CASSSDRGETQYF. The CDR3 coding sequence is TGTGCTAGCAGCTCGGACAGGGGGGAGACCCAGTACTTC. The V and J genes are TRBV7-7 and TRBJ2-5; 10 nucleotides align to TRBD1. CDR1 and CDR2 from the germline V gene are SSHAT and FNYEAQ (reference sequence). This CDR3 has 13 residues. Complete variable domain (other parts from reference TRBV7-7 and TRBJ2-5): GAGVSQSPRYKVTKRGQDVTLRCDPISSHATLYWYQQALGQGPEFLTYFNYEAQPDKSGLPSDRFSAERPEGSISTLTIQRTEQRDSAMYRCASSSDRGETQYFGPGTRLLVL.

This sequence joins TRBV5-1 and TRBJ2-5; D is uncertain. Per the germline V gene, CDR1 is SGHRS and CDR2 is YFSETQ. The length of the CDR3 is 13 residues. The V end was cut by 1 base, the J end by 4 bases, with 8 bases between. The CDR3 DNA follows: TGCGCCAGCAGCTTGTCCCGAAGAGAGACCCAGTACTTC. The encoded protein is CASSLSRRETQYF.

The genes are TRBV25-1 and TRBJ2-1; D is perhaps TRBD2 (5 bases). This CDR3 contains 13 residues. The germline V and J ends were trimmed by 8 bases and 6 bases, with 14 bases remaining between them. Germline V gene data show CDR1 as MGHDK and CDR2 as SYGVNS. CDR3 region: CASRASRRNEQFF. The CDR3 DNA reads as TGTGCCAGCCGTGCTAGCAGACGCAATGAGCAGTTCTTC.

This clone was seen a single time. The gene calls are TRBV4-1 and TRBJ2-2, with TRBD2 matching over 14 bases. The V segment lost 6 bases and the J segment 7 bases; nucleotides outside the gene matches: 7. Germline loops: CDR1 MGHRA, CDR2 YSYEKL. CDR3 length: 16 residues. The CDR3 region is CASSPGLAGVFGELFF. DNA of the CDR3: TGCGCCAGCAGTCCGGGACTAGCGGGGGTTTTCGGGGAGCTGTTTTTT.

This chain links TRBV6-6 with TRBJ2-5, with 9 bases aligning to TRBD1. Trimming at V came to 6 bases and at J to 3 bases, leaving 5 bases not matched to a gene. The length of the CDR3 is 14 residues. From germline, CDR1 is MNHNY and CDR2 SVGAGI (reference sequence). The CDR3 protein is CASRRTGEKETQYF. CDR3 nucleotides: TGTGCCAGCAGGCGGACAGGGGAAAAAGAGACCCAGTACTTC.

The chain has TRBV4-2 and TRBJ1-4; no clear D gene. Germline V CDR1 and CDR2: LGHNA, YNFKEQ. V was trimmed by 0 bases and J by 7 bases, leaving 12 bases between them. The CDR3 runs 15 residues. CDR3 sequence: CASSQESTVGEKLFF. As DNA, the CDR3 is TGTGCCAGCAGCCAAGAGTCGACGGTGGGTGAAAAACTGTTTTTT.

The chain joins TRBV6-5 to TRBJ1-4; D not certain. This CDR3 spans 16 amino acids. Per the germline V gene, CDR1 is MNHEY and CDR2 is SVGAGI. V lost 0 bases, J lost 6 bases, and 14 bases lay in between. The CDR3 is CASSYSGRESYEKLFF. The CDR3 region has the DNA TGTGCCAGCAGTTACTCGGGTCGGGAGTCGTATGAAAAACTGTTTTTT.

The genes are TRBV5-1 and TRBJ1-1; no clear D gene. CDR1 and CDR2 (germline): SGHRS, YFSETQ. V shed 2 bases and J shed 5 bases, with 7 bases lying between them. The CDR3 extends over 12 amino acids. CDR3 in amino acids: CASSFDLTEAFF. The CDR3 DNA reads as TGCGCCAGCAGCTTTGATCTAACTGAAGCTTTCTTT.

This rearrangement joins TRBV7-9 to TRBJ2-3; D remains unclear. Germline V gene sequence: CDR1 SEHNR, CDR2 FQNEAQ (reference sequence). The V and J ends lost 3 bases and 3 bases respectively, with 10 bases between them. The CDR3 has 14 residues. CDR3 residues: CASSFRLATDTQYF. Written as DNA, the CDR3 is TGTGCCAGCAGCTTCAGGTTGGCTACAGATACGCAGTATTTT. Based on the CDR3 plus reference TRBV7-9 and TRBJ2-3, the full variable domain is DTGVSQNPRHKITKRGQNVTFRCDPISEHNRLYWYRQTLGQGPEFLTYFQNEAQLEKSRLLSDRFSAERPKGSFSTLEIQRTEQGDSAMYLCASSFRLATDTQYFGPGTRLTVL.

V and J are TRBV27 and TRBJ2-5; 11 bases line up with TRBD2. This CDR3 region has 19 residues. The germline gives CDR1 MNHEY, CDR2 SMNVEV (reference sequence). After removal of 3 bases from V and 2 bases from J, the junction contained 14 bases not matched to a gene. Here the CDR3 DNA reads TGTGCCAGCAGTTTCCTAACCCCCCTAGCGGGGGGCCCTCAAGAGACCCAGTACTTC. Translated, it gives CASSFLTPLAGGPQETQYF.

This chain connects TRBV7-2 to TRBJ1-4; no clear D gene. This CDR3 has 14 amino acids. CDR1 SGHTA and CDR2 FQGNSA come from the germline V gene. With 1 base removed from V and 8 bases from J, the gap between germline ends came to 11 bases. In DNA form, the CDR3 reads TGTGCCAGCAGCTTAGAGCCAGTATACGAAAAACTGTTTTTT. Amino acid sequence: CASSLEPVYEKLFF.

The table lists this clone with a few counts. The V call is TRBV27, the J call TRBJ1-2; unclear D gene. From germline, CDR1 is MNHEY and CDR2 SMNVEV (reference sequence). This CDR3 has 12 amino acids. Trimming removed 6 bases at V and 2 bases at J, with 7 bases between. This CDR3 is CASRAGNYGYTF. The CDR3, as DNA: TGTGCCAGCAGAGCCGGGAACTATGGCTACACCTTC.

V gene TRBV29-1 combines with J gene TRBJ1-1; 10 bases line up with TRBD1. CDR1 and CDR2 (germline): SQVTM, ANQGSEA. V lost 3 bases to trimming and J lost 7 bases; unmatched junction nucleotides: 5. The CDR3 loop spans 13 amino acids. DNA of the CDR3: TGCAGCGTTGACCGGGACAGGGGATATGAAGCTTTCTTT. Protein sequence: CSVDRDRGYEAFF.

This clone was recorded at least ten times. DNA of the CDR3: TGCGCCAGCAGCGACGGGGATGGGAACACTGAAGCTTTCTTT. Translating gives CASSDGDGNTEAFF. This chain connects TRBV5-1 to TRBJ1-1, with no clear D. V shed 4 bases and J shed 1 base, with 11 bases lying between them. Germline CDR1 reads SGHRS; CDR2 reads YFSETQ. The CDR3 is made up of 14 amino acids.

The chain joins TRBV13 to TRBJ2-7; no clear D gene. V was pared by 5 bases and J by 4 bases, with 9 bases between. The germline gives CDR1 PRHDT, CDR2 FYEKMQ (reference sequence). This CDR3 is built from 12 residues. CDR3 sequence: CASSTSGYEQYF. The DNA for the CDR3 is TGTGCCAGCAGCACCTCAGGATACGAGCAGTACTTC. The full variable domain, in which reference TRBV13 and TRBJ2-7 provide the parts outside the CDR3, is AAGVIQSPRHLIKEKRETATLKCYPIPRHDTVYWYQQGPGQDPQFLISFYEKMQSDKGSIPDRFSAQQFSDYHSELNMSSLELGDSALYFCASSTSGYEQYFGPGTRLTVT.

The gene calls are TRBV9 and TRBJ1-6, with no clear D. Per the germline V gene, CDR1 is SGDLS and CDR2 is YYNGEE. The CDR3 is 16 amino acids. The V end lost 0 bases, the J end lost 5 bases, and 12 bases lay between the germline ends. CDR3 coding DNA: TGTGCCAGCAGCGTAGACGCCAGCTTAGATAATTCACCCCTCCACTTT. Translation gives CASSVDASLDNSPLHF.